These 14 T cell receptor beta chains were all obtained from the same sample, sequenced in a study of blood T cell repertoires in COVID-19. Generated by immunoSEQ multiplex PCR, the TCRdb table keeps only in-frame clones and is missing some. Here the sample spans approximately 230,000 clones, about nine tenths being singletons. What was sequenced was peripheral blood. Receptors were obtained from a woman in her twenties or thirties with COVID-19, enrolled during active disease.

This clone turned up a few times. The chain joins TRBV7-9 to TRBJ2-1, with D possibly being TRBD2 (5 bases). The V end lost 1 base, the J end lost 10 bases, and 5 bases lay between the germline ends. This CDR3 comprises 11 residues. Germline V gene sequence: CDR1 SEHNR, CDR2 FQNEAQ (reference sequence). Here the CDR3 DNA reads TGTGCCAGCAGCTTAGGCGGGGAGCAGTTCTTC. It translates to CASSLGGEQFF.

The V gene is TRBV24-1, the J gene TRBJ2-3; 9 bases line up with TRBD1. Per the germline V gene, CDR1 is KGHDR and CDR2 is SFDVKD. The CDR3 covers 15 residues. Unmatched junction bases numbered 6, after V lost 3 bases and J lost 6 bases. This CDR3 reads CATSDQNRGHDTQYF. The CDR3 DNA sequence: TGTGCCACCAGTGATCAAAACAGGGGGCACGATACGCAGTATTTT.

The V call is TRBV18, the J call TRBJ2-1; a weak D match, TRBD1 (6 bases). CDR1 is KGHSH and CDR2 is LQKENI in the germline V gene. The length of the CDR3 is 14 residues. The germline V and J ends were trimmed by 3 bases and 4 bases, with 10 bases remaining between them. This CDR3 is CASSPGHQYNEQFF. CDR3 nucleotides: TGTGCCAGCTCACCGGGACACCAATACAATGAGCAGTTCTTC. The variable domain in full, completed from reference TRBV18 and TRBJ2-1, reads NAGVMQNPRHLVRRRGQEARLRCSPMKGHSHVYWYRQLPEEGLKFMVYLQKENIIDESGMPKERFSAEFPKEGPSILRIQQVVRGDSAAYFCASSPGHQYNEQFFGPGTRLTVL.

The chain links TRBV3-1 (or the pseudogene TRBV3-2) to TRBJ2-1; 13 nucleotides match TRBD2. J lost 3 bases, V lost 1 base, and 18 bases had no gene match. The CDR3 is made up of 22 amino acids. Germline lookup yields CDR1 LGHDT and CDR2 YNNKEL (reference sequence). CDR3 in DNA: TGTGCCAGCAGCCAAGTGAATGCGTTTGGACTAGCGGGAGCCGGTAGCTACAATGAGCAGTTCTTC. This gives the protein CASSQVNAFGLAGAGSYNEQFF.

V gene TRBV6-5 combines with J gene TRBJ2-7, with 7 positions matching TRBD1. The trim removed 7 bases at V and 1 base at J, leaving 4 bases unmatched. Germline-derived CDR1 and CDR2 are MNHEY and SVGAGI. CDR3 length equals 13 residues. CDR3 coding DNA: TGTGCCAGCATACCGGGACAGTCCTACGAGCAGTACTTC. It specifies CASIPGQSYEQYF.

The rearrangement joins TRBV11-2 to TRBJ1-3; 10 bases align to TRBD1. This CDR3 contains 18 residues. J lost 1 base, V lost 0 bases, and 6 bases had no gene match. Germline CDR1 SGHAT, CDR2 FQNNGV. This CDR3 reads CASSLDLTGGGSGNTIYF. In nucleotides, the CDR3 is TGTGCCAGCAGCTTAGATCTGACAGGGGGCGGATCTGGAAACACCATATATTTT.

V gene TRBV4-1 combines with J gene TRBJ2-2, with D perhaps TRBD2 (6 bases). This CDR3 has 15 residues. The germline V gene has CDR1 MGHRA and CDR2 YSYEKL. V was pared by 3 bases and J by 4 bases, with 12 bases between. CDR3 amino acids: CASSQRRDFTGELFF. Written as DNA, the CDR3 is TGCGCCAGCAGCCAGAGGAGGGATTTCACCGGGGAGCTGTTTTTT.

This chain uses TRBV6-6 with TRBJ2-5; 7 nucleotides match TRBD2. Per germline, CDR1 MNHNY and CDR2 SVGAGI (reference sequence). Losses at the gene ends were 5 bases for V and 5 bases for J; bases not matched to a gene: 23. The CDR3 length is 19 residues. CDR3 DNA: TGTGCCAGCAGTCAACCCCCCCTAACGACTAGCTGGAAAGGGGAGACCCAGTACTTC. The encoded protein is CASSQPPLTTSWKGETQYF.

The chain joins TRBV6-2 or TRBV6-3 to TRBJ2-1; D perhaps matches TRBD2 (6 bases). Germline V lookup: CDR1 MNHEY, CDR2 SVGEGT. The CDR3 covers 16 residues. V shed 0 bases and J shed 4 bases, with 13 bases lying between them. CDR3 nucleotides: TGTGCCAGCAGTTACTCCGGGACTCCCCAATACAATGAGCAGTTCTTC. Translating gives CASSYSGTPQYNEQFF.

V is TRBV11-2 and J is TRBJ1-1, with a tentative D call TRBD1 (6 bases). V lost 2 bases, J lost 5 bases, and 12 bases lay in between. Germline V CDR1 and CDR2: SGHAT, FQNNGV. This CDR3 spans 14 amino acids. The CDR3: CASSLIRGRTEAFF. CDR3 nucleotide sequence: TGTGCCAGCAGCTTAATCAGGGGTAGAACTGAAGCTTTCTTT.

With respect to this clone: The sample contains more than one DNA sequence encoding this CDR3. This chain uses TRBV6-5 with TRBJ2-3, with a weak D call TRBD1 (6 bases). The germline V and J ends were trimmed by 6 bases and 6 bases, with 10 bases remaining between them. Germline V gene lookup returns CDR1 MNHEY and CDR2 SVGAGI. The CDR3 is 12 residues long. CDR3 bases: TGTGCCAGCAGAGGGCAGGGGGATACGCAGTATTTT. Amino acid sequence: CASRGQGDTQYF.

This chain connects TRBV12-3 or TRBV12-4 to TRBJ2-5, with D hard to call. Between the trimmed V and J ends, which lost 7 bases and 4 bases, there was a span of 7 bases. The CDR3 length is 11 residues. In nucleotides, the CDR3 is TGTGCCAGCACCATCGGAGAGACCCAGTACTTC. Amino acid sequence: CASTIGETQYF.

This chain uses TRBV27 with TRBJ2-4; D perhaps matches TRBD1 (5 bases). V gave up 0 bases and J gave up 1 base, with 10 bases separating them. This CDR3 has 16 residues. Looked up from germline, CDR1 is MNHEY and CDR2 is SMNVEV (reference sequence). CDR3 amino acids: CASSLSPGNAKNIQYF. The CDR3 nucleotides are TGTGCCAGCAGTTTATCGCCAGGGAACGCCAAAAACATTCAGTACTTC.

CDR3 protein: CASSQDGLADYTDTQYF. The CDR3 region has the DNA TGCGCCAGCAGCCAAGATGGCCTAGCGGATTACACAGATACGCAGTATTTT. The chain uses TRBV4-1 and TRBJ2-3; 7 nucleotides line up with TRBD2. The V gene's germline CDR1 is MGHRA and CDR2 YSYEKL. CDR3 length equals 17 residues. Trimming removed 0 bases from V and 2 bases from J; junction bases left unmatched: 8.